The 27 T cell receptor beta chains reported below all come from one sample, sequenced in a study of T-cell reconstitution after alpha-beta-depleted transplantation in children. The authors prepared the TCRbeta library with unique molecular identifiers. Each CDR3 protein is one row after TCRdb ran MiXCR on the PCR reads. The table shows 90,000 to 100,000 distinct CDR3 sequences, with roughly a quarter occurring only once. The sequencing here drew on PBMCs, taken before TCRalphabeta/CD19-depleted stem cell transplant. These receptors all come from a boy aged 2 to 9 with acute lymphoblastic leukemia, due to receive a stem cell transplant.

This clonotype was observed at least ten times. The chain joins TRBV4-3 to TRBJ2-2, with D perhaps matching TRBD1 (7 bases). The CDR3 runs 17 residues. Trimming left V 0 bases short and J 3 bases short, with 14 bases between. CDR1 and CDR2 from the germline V gene are LGHNA and YSLEER. The chain's CDR3 is CASSQDISRGDTGELFF. The CDR3 nucleotides read TGCGCCAGCAGCCAAGATATCAGCAGGGGGGACACCGGGGAGCTGTTTTTT.

This clonotype showed up many times. J is TRBJ2-1 and V is TRBV6-1; 8 bases agree with TRBD2. V trimming: 6 bases; J trimming: 15 bases; junction bases outside the gene matches: 25. The CDR3 loop spans 17 amino acids. The V gene's germline CDR1 is MNHNS and CDR2 SASEGT. CDR3 sequence: CASSLTTQLAGNSVVFF. CDR3 nucleotide sequence: TGTGCCAGCAGCCTGACAACACAGTTAGCGGGAAATTCCGTAGTGTTCTTC.

About this clonotype: One base away lies a much larger clone, so this may be a sequencing read error. This chain joins TRBV10-3 and TRBJ2-1, with TRBD2 matching 7 bases. After removal of 6 bases from V and 8 bases from J, the junction contained 13 bases not matched to a gene. Germline lookup yields CDR1 ENHRY and CDR2 SYGVKD. This CDR3 spans 15 amino acids. The CDR3, as DNA: TGTGCCATCAGCGGGGGAGCGGGGAGAATAGATGAGCAGTTCTTC. Residues: CAISGGAGRIDEQFF.

The chain recombines TRBV11-2 with TRBJ2-3, with D unclear. CDR3 length equals 11 residues. Germline values: CDR1 SGHAT, CDR2 FQNNGV. The V gene lost 4 bases and the J gene lost 14 bases, with 13 bases spanning the gap. CDR3 region: CASSYGDGPYF. In DNA, the CDR3 is TGTGCCAGCAGCTACGGAGACGGGCCGTATTTT.

This chain uses TRBV6-5 with TRBJ2-6, with unresolved D. CDR1 MNHEY and CDR2 SVGAGI come from the germline V gene. The ends were cut back, 2 bases at V and 0 bases at J, with 5 bases in the middle. This CDR3 has 15 residues. The DNA for the CDR3 is TGTGCCAGCAGTTACGGGGACTCTGGGGCCAACGTCCTGACTTTC. Its translation: CASSYGDSGANVLTF.

As DNA, the CDR3 is TGTGCCAGCAGCTTAGACCCACGGGGGGAGACCCAGTACTTC. Its protein is CASSLDPRGETQYF. This chain joins TRBV11-3 and TRBJ2-5; possibly TRBD2 for D (6 bases). CDR1 SGHNT and CDR2 YENEEA come from the germline V gene. V was cut by 0 bases and J by 5 bases, with 10 bases left in between. This CDR3 is built from 14 residues.

The chain employs TRBV19 and TRBJ2-1; no clear D. The V end lost 3 bases, the J end lost 9 bases, and 15 bases lay between the germline ends. CDR1 and CDR2 (germline): LNHDA, SQIVND (reference sequence). The CDR3 runs 14 residues. The CDR3 region is CASSIQAWSTEQFF. CDR3 DNA: TGTGCCAGTAGTATCCAGGCTTGGTCCACTGAGCAGTTCTTC.

This clonotype has at least ten counts. V is TRBV7-2 and J is TRBJ2-4; D is possibly TRBD1 (7 bases). The CDR3 has 14 amino acids. The germline V and J ends were trimmed by 5 bases and 2 bases, with 10 bases remaining between them. Germline lookup yields CDR1 SGHTA and CDR2 FQGNSA. CDR3 bases: TGTGCCAGCAGCGCAGGGGGGTCCAAAAACATTCAGTACTTC. It is translated as CASSAGGSKNIQYF.

This clonotype was detected a few times. This chain links TRBV24-1 with TRBJ2-1; possibly TRBD2 for D (5 bases). There are 13 residues in the CDR3. The V end lost 9 bases, the J end lost 6 bases, and 14 bases lay between the germline ends. CDR1 is KGHDR, CDR2 SFDVKD, per germline. The CDR3, as DNA: TGTGCCACCCGGGCGGGCCTTTCCAATGAGCAGTTCTTC. It encodes CATRAGLSNEQFF.

In DNA form, the CDR3 reads TGTGCCAGCAGTTTATTTGGCAGGAGCAATGAGCAGTTCTTC. This codes for CASSLFGRSNEQFF. V and J are TRBV27 and TRBJ2-1; D remains unclear. Germline-derived CDR1 and CDR2 are MNHEY and SMNVEV (reference sequence). The length of the CDR3 is 14 residues. V was shortened by 1 base and J by 6 bases, with 10 bases between the two germline ends.

This clonotype was seen just once. The chain has TRBV24-1 and TRBJ1-1, with TRBD1 matching over 8 bases. The V gene end was trimmed by 7 bases and the J gene end by 4 bases; junction bases not matched to a gene: 4. Germline CDR1 is KGHDR and CDR2 is SFDVKD. CDR3 length equals 13 residues. CDR3: CATRGGQGTEAFF. The CDR3 DNA follows: TGTGCCACCAGAGGAGGACAGGGCACTGAAGCTTTCTTT.

This clonotype was counted between two and nine times. V and J are TRBV28 and TRBJ1-6, with 7 bases aligning to TRBD1. This CDR3 has 14 residues. Trimming at V came to 6 bases and at J to 7 bases, leaving 6 bases not matched to a gene. Germline V lookup: CDR1 MDHEN, CDR2 SYDVKM. The CDR3 sequence is CASRRTGENSPLHF. CDR3 DNA sequence: TGTGCCAGCAGGAGGACAGGCGAAAATTCACCCCTCCACTTT.

This clonotype turned up a few times. The chain couples TRBV12-3 or TRBV12-4 to TRBJ2-1; D remains unclear. The CDR3 contains 14 residues. V lost 6 bases to trimming and J lost 4 bases, with 13 bases between them. The CDR3 DNA reads as TGTGCCAGCAGACCGACGGCGGATTACAATGAGCAGTTCTTC. It is translated as CASRPTADYNEQFF.

The chain carries TRBV12-3 or TRBV12-4 and TRBJ2-5; D unresolved. The CDR3 covers 14 residues. V lost 3 bases and J 0 bases, leaving 8 bases between the germline ends. In DNA, the CDR3 is TGTGCCAGCAGTTTTAACAGTAACCAAGAGACCCAGTACTTC. Its translation: CASSFNSNQETQYF.

A few counts support this clonotype. The CDR3 DNA follows: TGTGCCAGCAGCTTAGATAGGGTCGAGCAGTACTTC. Amino acid sequence: CASSLDRVEQYF. This chain joins TRBV7-8 and TRBJ2-7, with unresolved D. The V end lost 1 base, the J end lost 6 bases, and 7 bases lay between the germline ends. Germline V CDR1 and CDR2: SGHVS, FQNEAQ. CDR3 length equals 12 residues.

This clonotype appeared a single time. The chain has TRBV10-3 and TRBJ2-3, with D possibly being TRBD2 (5 bases). This CDR3 region has 13 residues. V was shortened by 6 bases and J by 1 base, with 8 bases between the two germline ends. Germline V CDR1 and CDR2: ENHRY, SYGVKD. CDR3 DNA sequence: TGTGCCATCAGGGGAGAGGGCACAGATACGCAGTATTTT. It encodes CAIRGEGTDTQYF.

The chain recombines TRBV6-2 or TRBV6-3 with TRBJ2-5; D possibly matches TRBD1 or TRBD2 (5 bases each). Per germline, CDR1 MNHEY and CDR2 SVGEGT. Trimming shortened V by 5 bases and J by 7 bases, and 14 bases separated the two germline ends. This CDR3 region has 13 residues. This CDR3 is CASSDGHRGTQYF. The CDR3 bases are TGTGCCAGCAGTGATGGACACCGGGGGACCCAGTACTTC.

This clonotype was seen a few times. This chain connects TRBV7-9 to TRBJ2-3; no clear D gene. Germline CDR1 reads SEHNR; CDR2 reads FQNEAQ (reference sequence). The CDR3 covers 12 residues. Trimming removed 5 bases from V and 5 bases from J, with 8 bases in between. CDR3 DNA sequence: TGTGCCAGCAGCGTAACTATAGATACGCAGTATTTT. As protein: CASSVTIDTQYF.

A remark on this clonotype: A much larger clonotype is one base distant, so this may be a read error. The chain employs TRBV29-1 and TRBJ1-1, with TRBD1 matching over 7 bases. This CDR3 comprises 14 residues. V shed 7 bases, J shed 4 bases, and the junction held 12 bases outside the gene matches. CDR1 is SQVTM and CDR2 is ANQGSEA in the germline V gene. CDR3 protein: CSASPQGFGTEAFF. For the CDR3, the DNA is TGCAGCGCTTCCCCACAGGGGTTTGGCACTGAAGCTTTCTTT.

This clonotype was found a few times. The chain carries TRBV20-1 and TRBJ2-1, with 8 bases aligning to TRBD2. With 6 bases clipped from V and 3 bases from J, the junction kept 7 bases outside the gene matches. The CDR3 sequence is 14 residues long. Germline assignment: CDR1 DFQATT and CDR2 SNEGSKA (reference sequence). The CDR3 sequence: CSAKTSGDYNEQFF. The CDR3 bases are TGCAGTGCCAAAACTAGCGGAGACTACAATGAGCAGTTCTTC.

The rearrangement joins TRBV6-5 to TRBJ2-5; 9 bases fit TRBD2. Germline CDR1 and CDR2: MNHEY and SVGAGI. The ends lost 0 bases at V and 5 bases at J; junction bases unmatched: 10. This CDR3 spans 17 amino acids. The CDR3 loop is CASSYSSGREGQETQYF. The CDR3 bases are TGTGCCAGCAGTTACTCATCTGGGCGGGAGGGCCAGGAGACCCAGTACTTC.

This clonotype was detected a few times. The genes are TRBV5-6 and TRBJ2-2; 7 nucleotides line up with TRBD1. This CDR3 has 16 amino acids. Looked up from germline, CDR1 is SGHDT and CDR2 is YYEEEE. The V and J ends lost 10 bases and 1 base, in that order; junction bases with no gene match: 13. CDR3 coding DNA: TGTGCCTTCCTGAGGGGCGGACAGGAGAACACCGGGGAGCTGTTTTTT. Its translation: CAFLRGGQENTGELFF.

This clonotype was seen a few times. The J gene is TRBJ2-5, the V gene TRBV20-1; D perhaps matches TRBD2 (6 bases). The germline V gene encodes CDR1 DFQATT and CDR2 SNEGSKA (reference sequence). V shed 3 bases and J shed 1 base, with 12 bases lying between them. CDR3 length: 14 residues. DNA for the CDR3: TGCAGTGCTAGCTGGGGCGGGACCCAAGAGACCCAGTACTTC. Its protein is CSASWGGTQETQYF.

The genes are TRBV20-1 and TRBJ2-1, with 10 positions matching TRBD2. CDR1 is DFQATT and CDR2 is SNEGSKA in the germline V gene (reference sequence). The CDR3 sequence is 15 residues long. The V segment lost 4 bases and the J segment 5 bases; nucleotides outside the gene matches: 8. The CDR3 loop is CSAKTSGDYDNEQFF. CDR3 sequence (DNA): TGCAGTGCTAAAACTAGCGGGGACTATGACAATGAGCAGTTCTTC.

V and J are TRBV10-3 and TRBJ1-1, with D uncertain. The length of the CDR3 is 16 residues. Germline V gene sequence: CDR1 ENHRY, CDR2 SYGVKD. V lost 3 bases to trimming and J lost 1 base, with 15 bases between them. The CDR3 here is CAISDPHSGKNTEAFF. CDR3 in DNA: TGTGCCATCAGTGACCCTCATAGTGGGAAGAACACTGAAGCTTTCTTT.

The chain carries TRBV4-1 and TRBJ2-7, with D unclear. Looked up from germline, CDR1 is MGHRA and CDR2 is YSYEKL. The CDR3 has 15 residues. Between the trimmed V and J ends, which lost 0 bases and 2 bases, there was a span of 11 bases. The CDR3 coding sequence is TGCGCCAGCAGCCAAGACAGTGTCTCAACCTACGAGCAGTACTTC. It is translated as CASSQDSVSTYEQYF.

The chain carries TRBV24-1 and TRBJ2-3, with TRBD2 matching 7 bases. V shed 7 bases and J 2 bases; nucleotides not matched to a gene: 5. The CDR3 contains 14 residues. The germline CDR1 and CDR2 sequences are KGHDR and SFDVKD. CDR3 in amino acids: CATSGRESTDTQYF. The CDR3 DNA is TGTGCCACCAGCGGGCGGGAGTCCACAGATACGCAGTATTTT.